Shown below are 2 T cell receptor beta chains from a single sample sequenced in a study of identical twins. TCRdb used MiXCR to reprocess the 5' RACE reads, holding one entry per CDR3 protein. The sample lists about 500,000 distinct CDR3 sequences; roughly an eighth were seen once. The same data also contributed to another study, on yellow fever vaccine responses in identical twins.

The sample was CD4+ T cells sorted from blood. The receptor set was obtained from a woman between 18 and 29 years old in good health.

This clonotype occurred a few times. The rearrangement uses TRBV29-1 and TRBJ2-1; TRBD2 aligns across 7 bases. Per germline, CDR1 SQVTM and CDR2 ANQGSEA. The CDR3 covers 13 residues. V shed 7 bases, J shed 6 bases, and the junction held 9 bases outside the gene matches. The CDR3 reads CSAGTMQGNEQFF. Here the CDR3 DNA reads TGCAGCGCCGGGACTATGCAGGGCAATGAGCAGTTCTTC.

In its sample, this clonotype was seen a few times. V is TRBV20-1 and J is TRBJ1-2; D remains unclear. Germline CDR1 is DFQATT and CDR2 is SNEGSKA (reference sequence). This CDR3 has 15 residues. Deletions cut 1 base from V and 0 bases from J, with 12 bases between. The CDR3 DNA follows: TGCAGTGCTAGAGGCCTTCGGGTCGCTAACTATGGCTACACCTTC. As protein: CSARGLRVANYGYTF.